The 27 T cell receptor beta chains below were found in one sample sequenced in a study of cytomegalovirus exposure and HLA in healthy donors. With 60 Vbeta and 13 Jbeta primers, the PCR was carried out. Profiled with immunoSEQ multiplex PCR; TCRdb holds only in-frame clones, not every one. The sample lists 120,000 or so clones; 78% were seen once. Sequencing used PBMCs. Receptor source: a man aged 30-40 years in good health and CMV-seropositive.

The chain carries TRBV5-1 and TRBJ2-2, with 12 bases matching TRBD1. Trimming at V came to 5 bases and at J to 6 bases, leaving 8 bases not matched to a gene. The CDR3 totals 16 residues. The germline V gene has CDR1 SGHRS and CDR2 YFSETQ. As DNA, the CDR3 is TGCGCCAGCAGTGAGGGGACAGGGGGCCGGGCCGGGGAGCTGTTTTTT. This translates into CASSEGTGGRAGELFF.

The CDR3 DNA sequence: TGTGCCAGCTCACTTTATCAAGAGACCCAGTACTTC. Protein: CASSLYQETQYF. The genes are TRBV2 and TRBJ2-5; no reliable D call. The CDR3 is 12 amino acids. Germline V gene data show CDR1 as SNHLY and CDR2 as FYNNEI. V was pared by 8 bases and J by 2 bases, with 9 bases between.

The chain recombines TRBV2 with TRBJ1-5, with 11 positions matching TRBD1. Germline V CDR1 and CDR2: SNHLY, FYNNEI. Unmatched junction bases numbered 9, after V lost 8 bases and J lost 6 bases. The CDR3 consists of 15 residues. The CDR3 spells CASGRDRGKGQPQHF. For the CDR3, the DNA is TGTGCCAGCGGACGGGACAGGGGGAAAGGTCAGCCCCAGCATTTT.

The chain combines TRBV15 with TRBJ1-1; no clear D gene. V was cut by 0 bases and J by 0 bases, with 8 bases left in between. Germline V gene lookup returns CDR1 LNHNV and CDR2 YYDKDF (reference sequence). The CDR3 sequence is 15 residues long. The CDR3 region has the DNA TGTGCCACCAGCAGAGATAGGAGCATGAACACTGAAGCTTTCTTT. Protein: CATSRDRSMNTEAFF. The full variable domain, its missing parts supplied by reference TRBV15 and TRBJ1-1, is DAMVIQNPRYQVTQFGKPVTLSCSQTLNHNVMYWYQQKSSQAPKLLFHYYDKDFNNEADTPDNFQSRRPNTSFCFLDIRSPGLGDTAMYLCATSRDRSMNTEAFFGQGTRLTVV.

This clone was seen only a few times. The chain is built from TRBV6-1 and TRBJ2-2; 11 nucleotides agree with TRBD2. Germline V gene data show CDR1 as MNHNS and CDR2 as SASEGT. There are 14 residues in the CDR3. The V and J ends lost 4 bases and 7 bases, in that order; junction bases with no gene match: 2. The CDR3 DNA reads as TGTGCCAGCAGTGTCCTAGCGGGAGGCGGGGAGCTGTTTTTT. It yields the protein CASSVLAGGGELFF.

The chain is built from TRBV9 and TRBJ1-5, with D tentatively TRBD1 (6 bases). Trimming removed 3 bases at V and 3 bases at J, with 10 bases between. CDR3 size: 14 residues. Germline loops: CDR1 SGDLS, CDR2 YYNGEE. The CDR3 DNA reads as TGTGCCAGCAGCGGCGGACAGCTCAATCAGCCCCAGCATTTT. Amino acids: CASSGGQLNQPQHF.

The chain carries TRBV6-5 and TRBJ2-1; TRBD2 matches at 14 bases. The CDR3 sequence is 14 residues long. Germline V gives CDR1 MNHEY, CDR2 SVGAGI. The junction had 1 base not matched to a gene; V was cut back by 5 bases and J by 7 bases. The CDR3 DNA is TGTGCCAGCAGTGGACTAGCGGGAGGTAATGAGCAGTTCTTC. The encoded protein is CASSGLAGGNEQFF.

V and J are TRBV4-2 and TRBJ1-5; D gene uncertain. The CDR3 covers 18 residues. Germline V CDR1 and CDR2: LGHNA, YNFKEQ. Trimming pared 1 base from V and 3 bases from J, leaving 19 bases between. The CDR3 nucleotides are TGTGCCAGCAGCCAAGGCTTCTCGGCAGGCCGATACAATCAGCCCCAGCATTTT. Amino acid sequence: CASSQGFSAGRYNQPQHF.

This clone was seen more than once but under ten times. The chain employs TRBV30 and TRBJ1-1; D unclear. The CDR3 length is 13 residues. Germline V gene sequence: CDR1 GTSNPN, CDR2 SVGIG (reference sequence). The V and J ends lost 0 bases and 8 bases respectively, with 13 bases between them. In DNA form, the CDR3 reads TGTGCCTGGAGTGTATCTGGAGCCGTCGAAGCTTTCTTT. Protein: CAWSVSGAVEAFF.

CDR3 sequence: CASTVSGGANEQFF. The CDR3 DNA is TGCGCCAGCACGGTCTCGGGAGGGGCCAATGAGCAGTTCTTC. The chain carries TRBV5-1 and TRBJ2-1; 8 nucleotides match TRBD2. V lost 6 bases and J lost 6; bases outside the gene matches: 8. Germline CDR1 reads SGHRS; CDR2 reads YFSETQ. This CDR3 spans 14 amino acids.

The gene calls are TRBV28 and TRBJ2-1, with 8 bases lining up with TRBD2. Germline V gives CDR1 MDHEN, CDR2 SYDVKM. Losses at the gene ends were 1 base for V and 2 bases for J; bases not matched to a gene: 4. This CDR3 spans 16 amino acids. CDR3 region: CASSLSAGGPYNEQFF. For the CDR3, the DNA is TGTGCCAGCAGTTTATCGGCGGGAGGCCCCTACAATGAGCAGTTCTTC.

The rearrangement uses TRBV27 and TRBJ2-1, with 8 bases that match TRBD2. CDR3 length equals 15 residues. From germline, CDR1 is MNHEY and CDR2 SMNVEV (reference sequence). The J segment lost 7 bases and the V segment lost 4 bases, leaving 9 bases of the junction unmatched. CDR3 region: CASSWRSGSGNEQFF. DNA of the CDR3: TGTGCCAGCAGTTGGCGAAGCGGGAGTGGGAATGAGCAGTTCTTC.

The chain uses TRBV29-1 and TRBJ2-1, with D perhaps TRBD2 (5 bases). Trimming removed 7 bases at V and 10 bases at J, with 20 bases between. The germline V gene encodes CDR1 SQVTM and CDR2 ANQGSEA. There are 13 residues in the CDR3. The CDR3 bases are TGCAGCGCTTACACGGGGTCGCTGAGGGAGCAGTTCTTC. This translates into CSAYTGSLREQFF.

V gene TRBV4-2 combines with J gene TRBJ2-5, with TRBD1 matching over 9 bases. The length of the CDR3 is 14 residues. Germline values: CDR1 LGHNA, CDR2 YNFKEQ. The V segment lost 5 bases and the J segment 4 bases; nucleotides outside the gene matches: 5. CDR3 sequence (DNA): TGTGCCAGCAGCAAGGGACAGGGTACAGAGACCCAGTACTTC. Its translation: CASSKGQGTETQYF.

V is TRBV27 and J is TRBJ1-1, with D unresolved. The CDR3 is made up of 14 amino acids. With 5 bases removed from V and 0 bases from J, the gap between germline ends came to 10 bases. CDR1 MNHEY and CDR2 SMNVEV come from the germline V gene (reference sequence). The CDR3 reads CASSIHPMNTEAFF. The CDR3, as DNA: TGTGCCAGCAGTATACACCCAATGAACACTGAAGCTTTCTTT.

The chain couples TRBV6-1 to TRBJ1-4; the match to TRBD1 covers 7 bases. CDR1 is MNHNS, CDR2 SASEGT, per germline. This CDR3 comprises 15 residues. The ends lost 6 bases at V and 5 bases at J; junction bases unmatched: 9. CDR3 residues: CASSPMTGLNEKLFF. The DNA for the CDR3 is TGTGCCAGCAGCCCGATGACAGGGCTCAATGAAAAACTGTTTTTT.

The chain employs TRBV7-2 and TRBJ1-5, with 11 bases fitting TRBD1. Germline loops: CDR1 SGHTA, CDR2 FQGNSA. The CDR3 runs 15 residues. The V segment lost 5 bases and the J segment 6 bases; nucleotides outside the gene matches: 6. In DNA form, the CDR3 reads TGTGCCAGCAGCGGACAGGGGGCGATAGGTCAGCCCCAGCATTTT. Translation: CASSGQGAIGQPQHF.

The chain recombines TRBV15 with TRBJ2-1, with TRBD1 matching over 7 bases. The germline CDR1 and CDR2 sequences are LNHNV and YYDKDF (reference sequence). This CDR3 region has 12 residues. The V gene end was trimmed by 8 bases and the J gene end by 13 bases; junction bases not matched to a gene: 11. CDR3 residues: CATSYSAGGQFF. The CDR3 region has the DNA TGTGCCACCTCATATAGCGCAGGGGGTCAGTTCTTC.

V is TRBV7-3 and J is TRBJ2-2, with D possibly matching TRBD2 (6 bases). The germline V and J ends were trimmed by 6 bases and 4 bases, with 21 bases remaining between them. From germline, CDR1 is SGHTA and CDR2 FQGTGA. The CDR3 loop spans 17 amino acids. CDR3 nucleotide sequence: TGTGCCAGCAGTCCAGCTGGGAGGAAGATTGGCACCGGGGAGCTGTTTTTT. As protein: CASSPAGRKIGTGELFF.

The CDR3 bases are TGTGCCAGCAGTGACCCCCTAAGCGGGAGACAGTATTTT. It translates to CASSDPLSGRQYF. V usage is TRBV25-1 and J usage is TRBJ2-3, with 8 nucleotides matching TRBD2. V dropped 3 bases and J dropped 12; count of bases not matched to a gene: 8. Germline values: CDR1 MGHDK, CDR2 SYGVNS. This CDR3 contains 13 residues.

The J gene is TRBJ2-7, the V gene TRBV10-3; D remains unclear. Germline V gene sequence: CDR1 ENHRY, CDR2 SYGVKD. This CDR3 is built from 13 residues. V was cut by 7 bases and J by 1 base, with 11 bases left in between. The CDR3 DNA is TGTGCCATCAATGCCAGGCCTTCCTACGAGCAGTACTTC. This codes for CAINARPSYEQYF.

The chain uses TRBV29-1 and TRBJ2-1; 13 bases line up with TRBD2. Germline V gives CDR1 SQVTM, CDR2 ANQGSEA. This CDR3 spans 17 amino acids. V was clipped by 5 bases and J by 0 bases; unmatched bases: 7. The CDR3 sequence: CSVWETSGGSSYNEQFF. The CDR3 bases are TGCAGCGTTTGGGAGACTAGCGGGGGGAGCTCCTACAATGAGCAGTTCTTC.

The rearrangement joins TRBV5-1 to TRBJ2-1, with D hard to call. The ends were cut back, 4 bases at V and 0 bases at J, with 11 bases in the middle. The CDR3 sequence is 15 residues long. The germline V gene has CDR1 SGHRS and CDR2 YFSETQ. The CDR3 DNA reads TGCGCCAGCAGCGGGCCGGCTGGCTCCTACAATGAGCAGTTCTTC. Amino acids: CASSGPAGSYNEQFF.

The CDR3 spells CASSNWTGGTSGLPQYF. CDR3 in DNA: TGTGCCAGCAGCAATTGGACAGGAGGGACTAGCGGGCTGCCGCAGTACTTC. The rearrangement links TRBV21-1 to TRBJ2-7; the DNA was not compared with TRBD2, the D call given in the table. TRBV21-1 represents a pseudogene. This CDR3 is built from 17 residues.

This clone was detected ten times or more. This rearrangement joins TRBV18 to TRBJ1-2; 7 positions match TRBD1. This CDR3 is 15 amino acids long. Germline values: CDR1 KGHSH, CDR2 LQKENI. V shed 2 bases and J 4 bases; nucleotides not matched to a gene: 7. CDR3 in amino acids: CASSPRQGWPYGYTF. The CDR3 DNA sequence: TGTGCCAGCTCACCAAGACAGGGTTGGCCCTATGGCTACACCTTC.

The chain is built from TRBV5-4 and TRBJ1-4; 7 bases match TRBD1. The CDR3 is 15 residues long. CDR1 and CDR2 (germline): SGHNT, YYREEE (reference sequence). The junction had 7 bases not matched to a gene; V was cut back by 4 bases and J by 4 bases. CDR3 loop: CASSNNRGLNEKLFF. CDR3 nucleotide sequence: TGTGCCAGCAGCAACAACAGGGGACTTAATGAAAAACTGTTTTTT. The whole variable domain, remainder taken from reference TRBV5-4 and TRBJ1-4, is ETGVTQSPTHLIKTRGQQVTLRCSSQSGHNTVSWYQQALGQGPQFIFQYYREEENGRGNFPPRFSGLQFPNYSSELNVNALELDDSALYLCASSNNRGLNEKLFFGSGTQLSVL.

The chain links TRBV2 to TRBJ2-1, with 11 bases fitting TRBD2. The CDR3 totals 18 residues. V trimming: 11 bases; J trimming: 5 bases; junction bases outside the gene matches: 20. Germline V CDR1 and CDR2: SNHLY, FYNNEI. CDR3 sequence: CAVRSSPLAGAGDNEQFF. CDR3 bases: TGTGCCGTTCGATCATCCCCACTAGCGGGAGCAGGCGACAATGAGCAGTTCTTC. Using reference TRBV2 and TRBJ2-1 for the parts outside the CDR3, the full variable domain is EPEVTQTPSHQVTQMGQEVILRCVPISNHLYFYWYRQILGQKVEFLVSFYNNEISEKSEIFDDQFSVERPDGSNFTLKIRSTKLEDSAMYFCAVRSSPLAGAGDNEQFFGPGTRLTVL.